This T cell receptor (beta chain) emerged from a study of blood T cell repertoires in COVID-19. The repertoire was sequenced with immunoSEQ multiplex PCR; TCRdb's copy has only in-frame clones and lacks some. The sample has more than 200,000 clones; about 90% are singletons. Germline lookup yields CDR1 MNHNY and CDR2 SVGAGI (reference sequence). CDR3 length: 14 residues. V was clipped by 2 bases and J by 6 bases, with 13 bases between them. Sequenced: PBMCs or T cells enriched from blood (not recorded which). The receptor's source is a woman in her 30s with acute COVID-19. The genes are TRBV6-6 and TRBJ1-2; D not certain. The CDR3: CASSYPTTGDGYTF. The CDR3 nucleotides read TGTGCCAGCAGTTACCCGACCACCGGAGATGGCTACACCTTC.